The 27 T cell receptor beta chains presented below share a single source sample, sequenced in a study of shared clonotypes between healthy human individuals. TCRdb's table, derived via immunoSEQ multiplex PCR, lists solely in-frame clones and lacks some. Among under 2.5 million clones listed, approximately 90% were seen once. The sequenced sample was naive CD4+ T cells from PBMCs. Subset defined: CD45RA+ positively selected. The receptor set was obtained from a man between 18 and 29 years old in good health. Some clones in this sample may be carry-over from other donors' samples.

This chain joins TRBV2 and TRBJ2-2, with 7 bases that match TRBD1. Germline CDR1 SNHLY, CDR2 FYNNEI. This CDR3 has 14 residues. With 7 bases clipped from V and 4 bases from J, the junction kept 6 bases outside the gene matches. The CDR3, as DNA: TGTGCCAGCATGGGACAGATGCTCACCGGGGAGCTGTTTTTT. It translates to CASMGQMLTGELFF.

J is TRBJ2-5 and V is TRBV6-5; no firm D call. The CDR3 runs to 13 residues. The V end lost 4 bases, the J end lost 5 bases, and 11 bases lay between the germline ends. The germline gives CDR1 MNHEY, CDR2 SVGAGI. CDR3 coding DNA: TGTGCCAGCAGTTTTCGTACTCGGGAGACCCAGTACTTC. This translates into CASSFRTRETQYF.

As concerns this clone: Other nucleotide sequences from this sample produce the same CDR3. The gene calls are TRBV5-1 and TRBJ2-7; TRBD1 or TRBD2 may be the D gene (5 bases each). Looked up from germline, CDR1 is SGHRS and CDR2 is YFSETQ. V was clipped by 4 bases and J by 0 bases, with 11 bases between them. This CDR3 region has 14 residues. The CDR3 DNA reads TGCGCCAGCAGCCGGGACGGCCTCTCCTACGAGCAGTACTTC. Amino acid sequence: CASSRDGLSYEQYF. The variable domain in full, completed from reference TRBV5-1 and TRBJ2-7, reads KAGVTQTPRYLIKTRGQQVTLSCSPISGHRSVSWYQQTPGQGLQFLFEYFSETQRNKGNFPGRFSGRQFSNSRSEMNVSTLELGDSALYLCASSRDGLSYEQYFGPGTRLTVT.

The chain is built from TRBV19 and TRBJ2-5; 8 nucleotides agree with TRBD2. Germline lookup yields CDR1 LNHDA and CDR2 SQIVND (reference sequence). The CDR3 runs 16 residues. Trimming at V came to 10 bases and at J to 1 base, leaving 14 bases not matched to a gene. CDR3 in DNA: TGTGCCACCTCTTGGGGACTAGGTAGATTCCAAGAGACCCAGTACTTC. As protein: CATSWGLGRFQETQYF.

The rearrangement uses TRBV4-1 and TRBJ2-1, with unresolved D. Deletions cut 2 bases from V and 2 bases from J, with 16 bases between. The CDR3 has 17 residues. Germline-derived CDR1 and CDR2 are MGHRA and YSYEKL. CDR3 loop: CASSQPPGSGAYNEQFF. CDR3 DNA sequence: TGCGCCAGCAGCCAACCCCCAGGATCGGGCGCCTACAATGAGCAGTTCTTC.

The chain has TRBV5-1 and TRBJ2-3; 9 bases match TRBD1. Germline V gene data show CDR1 as SGHRS and CDR2 as YFSETQ. The CDR3 has 14 residues. After removal of 2 bases from V and 5 bases from J, the junction contained 3 bases not matched to a gene. Here the CDR3 reads CASSLQGARDTQYF. The CDR3 DNA reads TGCGCCAGCAGCTTACAGGGGGCGAGAGATACGCAGTATTTT.

The chain has TRBV9 and TRBJ2-7; D remains ambiguous. Germline V CDR1 and CDR2: SGDLS, YYNGEE. V lost 4 bases to trimming and J lost 3 bases, with 14 bases between them. This CDR3 contains 14 residues. Here the CDR3 reads CASSRQSGIYEQYF. The CDR3 coding sequence is TGTGCCAGCAGCCGACAATCTGGGATCTACGAGCAGTACTTC.

Of note for this clone: Within the sample, other DNA sequences also encode this same CDR3. This chain connects TRBV18 to TRBJ2-5, with TRBD2 identical over 13 bases. The CDR3 contains 15 residues. The V gene end was trimmed by 3 bases and the J gene end by 2 bases; junction bases not matched to a gene: 0. From germline, CDR1 is KGHSH and CDR2 LQKENI. This CDR3 reads CASSPGLAGQETQYF. CDR3 DNA sequence: TGTGCCAGCTCACCGGGACTAGCGGGGCAAGAGACCCAGTACTTC.

The V call is TRBV10-3, the J call TRBJ1-4; D remains unclear. The CDR3 runs 15 residues. With 4 bases removed from V and 6 bases from J, the gap between germline ends came to 15 bases. Looked up from germline, CDR1 is ENHRY and CDR2 is SYGVKD. The CDR3 is CAISGGNGVDEKLFF. CDR3 bases: TGTGCCATCAGTGGAGGAAATGGGGTAGATGAAAAACTGTTTTTT.

The chain joins TRBV30 to TRBJ1-3, with no clear D. The CDR3 extends over 15 amino acids. V was shortened by 2 bases and J by 0 bases, with 11 bases between the two germline ends. Per germline, CDR1 GTSNPN and CDR2 SVGIG (reference sequence). CDR3 nucleotide sequence: TGTGCCTGGAGTCTGGCAGAACTCTCTGGAAACACCATATATTTT. It codes for CAWSLAELSGNTIYF.

V and J are TRBV28 and TRBJ2-1; tentatively, D is TRBD1 (6 bases). Germline values: CDR1 MDHEN, CDR2 SYDVKM. The ends were cut back, 3 bases at V and 4 bases at J, with 10 bases in the middle. This CDR3 region has 14 residues. The CDR3, as DNA: TGTGCCAGCAGTTTGGGGACATCGTACAATGAGCAGTTCTTC. Amino acids: CASSLGTSYNEQFF.

The rearrangement joins TRBV5-1 to TRBJ1-1; D might be TRBD1 (6 bases). The germline V gene has CDR1 SGHRS and CDR2 YFSETQ. CDR3 length: 16 amino acids. V was cut by 5 bases and J by 1 base, with 18 bases left in between. The CDR3 DNA is TGCGCCAGCAGTTCAACAACAGACAGGAAGAACACTGAAGCTTTCTTT. It specifies CASSSTTDRKNTEAFF.

The rearrangement links TRBV6-1 to TRBJ2-4; D gene ambiguous. This CDR3 is 15 amino acids long. Germline values: CDR1 MNHNS, CDR2 SASEGT. The V gene lost 3 bases and the J gene lost 14 bases, with 23 bases spanning the gap. The CDR3 DNA sequence: TGTGCCAGCAGTGACCCACTAAAGACGGGTGCAAGGGAGTACTTC. Translated, it gives CASSDPLKTGAREYF.

CDR3 residues: CASRGDYAGGGYTF. DNA of the CDR3: TGTGCCAGCAGGGGGGACTACGCTGGAGGTGGCTACACCTTC. The chain employs TRBV6-5 and TRBJ1-2, with TRBD1 as a possible D gene (5 bases). V was clipped by 6 bases and J by 7 bases, with 18 bases between them. This CDR3 comprises 14 residues. Germline CDR1 and CDR2: MNHEY and SVGAGI.

The chain uses TRBV4-1 and TRBJ2-3; D possibly corresponds to TRBD1 (6 bases). The CDR3 runs to 17 residues. From germline, CDR1 is MGHRA and CDR2 YSYEKL. Trimming removed 1 base at V and 3 bases at J, with 17 bases between. CDR3 nucleotide sequence: TGCGCCAGCAGCCAAGGACGACCCCGGGACAAAACAGATACGCAGTATTTT. Translated, it gives CASSQGRPRDKTDTQYF.

V gene TRBV6-1 combines with J gene TRBJ1-5; D unresolved. Per the germline V gene, CDR1 is MNHNS and CDR2 is SASEGT. V lost 9 bases, J lost 7 bases, and 7 bases lay in between. The CDR3 length is 10 residues. The CDR3 nucleotides read TGTGCCAGTGGGCGGCAGCCCCAGCATTTT. Its translation: CASGRQPQHF.

The chain's CDR3 is CASSTQGHSGNTIYF. CDR3 nucleotides: TGCGCCAGCAGCACTCAGGGGCACTCTGGAAACACCATATATTTT. V usage is TRBV5-1 and J usage is TRBJ1-3; TRBD1 is a possible D gene (6 bases). V was cut by 4 bases and J by 0 bases, with 11 bases left in between. From germline, CDR1 is SGHRS and CDR2 YFSETQ. The length of the CDR3 is 15 residues.

V usage is TRBV30 and J usage is TRBJ1-1; tentative D call: TRBD1 (5 bases). The V gene's germline CDR1 is GTSNPN and CDR2 SVGIG (reference sequence). Trimming pared 0 bases from V and 0 bases from J, leaving 11 bases between. The CDR3 is 15 residues long. The chain's CDR3 is CAWSVLGHMNTEAFF. For the CDR3, the DNA is TGTGCCTGGAGTGTACTAGGACACATGAACACTGAAGCTTTCTTT.

J is TRBJ2-7 and V is TRBV5-1, with D unresolved. Germline values: CDR1 SGHRS, CDR2 YFSETQ. The V end was cut by 1 base, the J end by 1 base, with 15 bases between. The CDR3 runs to 16 residues. The CDR3 protein is CASSLLRSYGSYEQYF. The CDR3 region has the DNA TGCGCCAGCAGCTTGTTGCGCTCCTACGGATCCTACGAGCAGTACTTC.

The V gene is TRBV15, the J gene TRBJ2-2; D remains unclear. The CDR3 runs 17 residues. The germline gives CDR1 LNHNV, CDR2 YYDKDF (reference sequence). The V and J ends lost 0 bases and 6 bases respectively, with 17 bases between them. DNA of the CDR3: TGTGCCACCAGCAGAGACCAGTCAAGGTCGTTAGCCGGGGAGCTGTTTTTT. This sequence encodes CATSRDQSRSLAGELFF.

This clone was counted only a few times. The chain carries TRBV11-2 and TRBJ1-1; TRBD1 matches 7 bases. CDR1 and CDR2 (germline): SGHAT, FQNNGV. There are 15 residues in the CDR3. Losses at the gene ends were 5 bases for V and 3 bases for J; bases not matched to a gene: 9. CDR3 residues: CASSPVRGLDTEAFF. The CDR3 DNA follows: TGTGCCAGCAGCCCGGTGAGGGGGCTGGACACTGAAGCTTTCTTT.

V is TRBV18 and J is TRBJ2-2, with D possibly TRBD2 on 5 matching bases. The ends were cut back, 3 bases at V and 7 bases at J, with 9 bases in the middle. This CDR3 region has 13 residues. Germline values: CDR1 KGHSH, CDR2 LQKENI. CDR3 nucleotide sequence: TGTGCCAGCTCACCGGTGGGAGTCGGGGAGCTGTTTTTT. It codes for CASSPVGVGELFF.

The chain is built from TRBV2 and TRBJ2-7; possibly TRBD1 or TRBD2 for D (6 bases each). Trimming pared 7 bases from V and 6 bases from J, leaving 13 bases between. This CDR3 region has 12 residues. Germline V gives CDR1 SNHLY, CDR2 FYNNEI. CDR3 protein: CASTTGAREQYF. The CDR3 nucleotides read TGTGCCAGCACAACGGGGGCTCGCGAGCAGTACTTC. Full variable domain (missing parts from reference TRBV2 and TRBJ2-7): EPEVTQTPSHQVTQMGQEVILRCVPISNHLYFYWYRQILGQKVEFLVSFYNNEISEKSEIFDDQFSVERPDGSNFTLKIRSTKLEDSAMYFCASTTGAREQYFGPGTRLTVT.

This clone was observed once. The J gene is TRBJ1-1, the V gene TRBV30, with D tentatively TRBD1 (5 bases). There are 13 residues in the CDR3. Germline loops: CDR1 GTSNPN, CDR2 SVGIG (reference sequence). The V end was cut by 4 bases, the J end by 6 bases, with 15 bases between. The CDR3 region has the DNA TGTGCCTGGACCCCAGGAGGGGTTTCTGAAGCTTTCTTT. Residues: CAWTPGGVSEAFF. The full variable domain, its missing parts supplied by reference TRBV30 and TRBJ1-1, is SQTIHQWPATLVQPVGSPLSLECTVEGTSNPNLYWYRQAAGRGLQLLFYSVGIGQISSEVPQNLSASRPQDRQFILSSKKLLLSDSGFYLCAWTPGGVSEAFFGQGTRLTVV.

The gene calls are TRBV19 and TRBJ1-2, with 8 bases that match TRBD1. Germline values: CDR1 LNHDA, CDR2 SQIVND (reference sequence). Trimming cost V 6 bases and J 7 bases; bases outside gene matches: 13. The CDR3 is made up of 15 amino acids. CDR3 nucleotides: TGTGCCAGTAGGGATTCAGGGGGCGCAGGCTTTGGCTACACCTTC. Translating it yields CASRDSGGAGFGYTF.

This chain joins TRBV11-2 and TRBJ2-2; TRBD2 might be the D (5 bases). Germline CDR1 and CDR2: SGHAT and FQNNGV. The V end lost 5 bases, the J end lost 7 bases, and 20 bases lay between the germline ends. The CDR3 sequence is 16 residues long. In nucleotides, the CDR3 is TGTGCCAGCAGCCACGGACTGCTTCCAACCGACGGGGAGCTGTTTTTT. Its protein is CASSHGLLPTDGELFF.

V gene TRBV28 combines with J gene TRBJ1-4, with D tentatively TRBD1 (5 bases). V was shortened by 3 bases and J by 0 bases, with 11 bases between the two germline ends. This CDR3 is 16 amino acids long. Germline-derived CDR1 and CDR2 are MDHEN and SYDVKM. CDR3 sequence reads: CASSFGTQSTNEKLFF. Here the CDR3 DNA reads TGTGCCAGCAGTTTTGGGACTCAATCAACTAATGAAAAACTGTTTTTT.